The 20 T cell receptor beta chains listed next were all sequenced from one sample in a study of T-cell memory formation after mild COVID-19. TCRdb passed the 5' RACE reads through MiXCR, listing each CDR3 protein once. The table shows a few hundred thousand distinct CDR3 sequences, with about 20% occurring only once. The sequenced sample consisted of PBMCs or a T cell subset sorted from them (not recorded which). The receptors shown here come from an adult woman who had mild COVID-19 (a few samples of this study predate the infection). Cell type and time point are not known.

The chain combines TRBV7-9 with TRBJ1-6; D ambiguous. The CDR3 length is 15 residues. The germline V and J ends were trimmed by 6 bases and 7 bases, with 16 bases remaining between them. Germline-derived CDR1 and CDR2 are SEHNR and FQNEAQ (reference sequence). The CDR3 nucleotides are TGTGCCAGCAGATCAGACTATCTCAAAAATTCACCCCTCCACTTT. Its protein is CASRSDYLKNSPLHF. The whole variable domain, remainder taken from reference TRBV7-9 and TRBJ1-6, is DTGVSQNPRHKITKRGQNVTFRCDPISEHNRLYWYRQTLGQGPEFLTYFQNEAQLEKSRLLSDRFSAERPKGSFSTLEIQRTEQGDSAMYLCASRSDYLKNSPLHFGNGTRLTVT.

The rearrangement links TRBV20-1 to TRBJ2-7, with TRBD2 as a possible D gene (5 bases). With 4 bases removed from V and 4 bases from J, the gap between germline ends came to 11 bases. Germline V gives CDR1 DFQATT, CDR2 SNEGSKA (reference sequence). The CDR3 consists of 12 residues. The DNA for the CDR3 is TGCAGTGCTAACTTCGGGGAGTACGAGCAGTACTTC. Protein: CSANFGEYEQYF.

This chain uses TRBV24-1 with TRBJ2-1; TRBD2 agrees at 7 bases. Germline V lookup: CDR1 KGHDR, CDR2 SFDVKD. The CDR3 is made up of 18 amino acids. J lost 2 bases, V lost 3 bases, and 12 bases had no gene match. CDR3 sequence (DNA): TGTGCCACCAGTGATCGTAAAGCACCGGGAGGCCCCTACAATGAGCAGTTCTTC. This gives the protein CATSDRKAPGGPYNEQFF.

The genes are TRBV20-1 and TRBJ1-1, with D unclear. CDR3 length: 13 residues. Looked up from germline, CDR1 is DFQATT and CDR2 is SNEGSKA (reference sequence). Trimming removed 8 bases at V and 0 bases at J, with 13 bases between. In DNA, the CDR3 is TGCAGTACCCTTGAGCGGGTGAACACTGAAGCTTTCTTT. It encodes CSTLERVNTEAFF.

This chain joins TRBV9 and TRBJ2-7; possibly TRBD1 or TRBD2 for D (6 bases each). CDR1 and CDR2 (germline): SGDLS, YYNGEE. Between the trimmed V and J ends, which lost 2 bases and 0 bases, there was a span of 9 bases. This CDR3 spans 14 amino acids. CDR3 amino acids: CASSVGGLSYEQYF. CDR3 sequence (DNA): TGTGCCAGCAGCGTGGGGGGCCTCTCCTACGAGCAGTACTTC.

This clonotype was found a few times. The chain couples TRBV9 to TRBJ2-1, with TRBD1 matching over 9 bases. CDR1 and CDR2 (germline): SGDLS, YYNGEE. The J segment lost 4 bases and the V segment lost 3 bases, leaving 5 bases of the junction unmatched. The CDR3 sequence is 15 residues long. This chain's CDR3 is CASSADRGVYNEQFF. The CDR3 DNA reads as TGTGCCAGCAGCGCGGACAGGGGTGTTTACAATGAGCAGTTCTTC.

In its sample, this clonotype was seen many times. The rearrangement links TRBV5-1 to TRBJ2-1, with D possibly called TRBD1 or TRBD2 (7 bases each). V was pared by 0 bases and J by 7 bases, with 14 bases between. The CDR3 runs to 15 residues. Germline CDR1 and CDR2: SGHRS and YFSETQ. CDR3 loop: CASSLVQGEGNEQFF. The CDR3 DNA follows: TGCGCCAGCAGCTTGGTTCAGGGGGAGGGGAATGAGCAGTTCTTC.

This clonotype turned up a few times. This chain uses TRBV29-1 with TRBJ2-1; possibly TRBD2 for D (5 bases). The CDR3 loop spans 12 amino acids. V was trimmed by 3 bases and J by 8 bases, leaving 11 bases between them. The V gene's germline CDR1 is SQVTM and CDR2 ANQGSEA. The CDR3 here is CSVEYPRDEQFF. For the CDR3, the DNA is TGCAGCGTTGAGTATCCGAGGGATGAGCAGTTCTTC.

The gene calls are TRBV3-1 and TRBJ1-5; D is possibly TRBD1 (5 bases). The CDR3 has 13 amino acids. Trimming shortened V by 0 bases and J by 7 bases, and 7 bases separated the two germline ends. Per the germline V gene, CDR1 is LGHDT and CDR2 is YNNKEL (reference sequence). The CDR3 region has the DNA TGTGCCAGCAGCCAAGACGGGACCCAGCCCCAGCATTTT. Amino acids: CASSQDGTQPQHF.

This clonotype was recorded a few times. The V gene is TRBV6-5, the J gene TRBJ2-7; a weak D match, TRBD1 (6 bases). This CDR3 spans 13 amino acids. Trimming cost V 5 bases and J 4 bases, with 12 bases left between them. The germline CDR1 and CDR2 sequences are MNHEY and SVGAGI. The CDR3 nucleotides are TGTGCCAGCAGTGCAACAGGGTTATACGAGCAGTACTTC. Its translation: CASSATGLYEQYF.

This chain links TRBV4-2 with TRBJ1-1, with a possible D match to TRBD1 (5 bases). Germline CDR1 is LGHNA and CDR2 is YNFKEQ. The CDR3 extends over 16 amino acids. Trimming took off 0 bases at V and 4 bases at J, with 15 bases between the two ends. The CDR3: CASSQEGGIGGTEAFF. The DNA for the CDR3 is TGTGCCAGCAGCCAAGAGGGGGGTATAGGTGGCACTGAAGCTTTCTTT.

Only a few counts were recorded for this clonotype. The V gene is TRBV5-1, the J gene TRBJ2-2, with D unclear. This CDR3 has 15 residues. Germline CDR1 is SGHRS and CDR2 is YFSETQ. V gave up 9 bases and J gave up 0 bases, with 15 bases separating them. The CDR3, as DNA: TGCGCCACCAAGCAAGGGCCCGCGAACACCGGGGAGCTGTTTTTT. Protein: CATKQGPANTGELFF.

The chain carries TRBV18 and TRBJ1-6, with TRBD1 identical over 8 bases. The CDR3 totals 14 residues. Per the germline V gene, CDR1 is KGHSH and CDR2 is LQKENI. Trimming at V came to 4 bases and at J to 7 bases, leaving 3 bases not matched to a gene. The CDR3 DNA follows: TGTGCCAGCTCACAGGACAGGGAAAATTCACCCCTCCACTTT. Its protein is CASSQDRENSPLHF.

The chain is built from TRBV6-1 and TRBJ1-1; the D is unclear. This CDR3 is 14 amino acids long. Germline CDR1 and CDR2: MNHNS and SASEGT. V was trimmed by 3 bases and J by 4 bases, leaving 12 bases between them. The CDR3 DNA sequence: TGTGCCAGCAGTGAGTTGAGCCGGGGCACTGAAGCTTTCTTT. Its protein product is CASSELSRGTEAFF.

This clonotype was observed once. The chain is built from TRBV20-1 and TRBJ1-4, with 9 bases that match TRBD1. The CDR3 extends over 15 amino acids. V lost 5 bases and J lost 7; bases outside the gene matches: 11. Per germline, CDR1 DFQATT and CDR2 SNEGSKA (reference sequence). The CDR3: CSAWPLQGAGEKLFF. CDR3 nucleotide sequence: TGCAGTGCTTGGCCACTACAGGGGGCAGGTGAAAAACTGTTTTTT.

This chain uses TRBV15 with TRBJ2-5, with D hard to call. Looked up from germline, CDR1 is LNHNV and CDR2 is YYDKDF (reference sequence). Trimming removed 1 base from V and 2 bases from J, with 8 bases in between. CDR3 size: 14 residues. CDR3 DNA sequence: TGTGCCACCAGCAGAGTTACCATTCAAGAGACCCAGTACTTC. It codes for CATSRVTIQETQYF.

This chain joins TRBV5-1 and TRBJ1-2; no clear D. Per germline, CDR1 SGHRS and CDR2 YFSETQ. CDR3 size: 13 residues. The ends were cut back, 4 bases at V and 8 bases at J, with 15 bases in the middle. The CDR3 reads CASSPESLWGYTF. The CDR3 nucleotides read TGCGCCAGCAGCCCCGAGTCATTATGGGGCTACACCTTC.

V gene TRBV7-8 combines with J gene TRBJ1-1, with unresolved D. Per germline, CDR1 SGHVS and CDR2 FQNEAQ. CDR3 length: 12 amino acids. V lost 6 bases and J lost 1, with 6 bases in between. CDR3 amino acids: CASSWANTEAFF. CDR3 nucleotides: TGTGCCAGCAGTTGGGCGAACACTGAAGCTTTCTTT.

V and J are TRBV24-1 and TRBJ2-5, with 8 bases that match TRBD1. The J segment lost 4 bases and the V segment lost 4 bases, leaving 7 bases of the junction unmatched. The CDR3 runs to 15 residues. Germline lookup yields CDR1 KGHDR and CDR2 SFDVKD. CDR3 bases: TGTGCCACCAGTGACAACCGGGACAGGCGAGAGACCCAGTACTTC. Translated, it gives CATSDNRDRRETQYF.

The chain couples TRBV7-9 to TRBJ1-2; D unclear. CDR1 SEHNR and CDR2 FQNEAQ come from the germline V gene (reference sequence). CDR3 length equals 16 residues. V was clipped by 1 base and J by 3 bases, with 15 bases between them. In DNA, the CDR3 is TGTGCCAGCAGCTTAGTGTCCGCAGGACCCTACTATGGCTACACCTTC. Encoded protein: CASSLVSAGPYYGYTF. Complete variable domain (other parts from reference TRBV7-9 and TRBJ1-2): DTGVSQNPRHKITKRGQNVTFRCDPISEHNRLYWYRQTLGQGPEFLTYFQNEAQLEKSRLLSDRFSAERPKGSFSTLEIQRTEQGDSAMYLCASSLVSAGPYYGYTFGSGTRLTVV.